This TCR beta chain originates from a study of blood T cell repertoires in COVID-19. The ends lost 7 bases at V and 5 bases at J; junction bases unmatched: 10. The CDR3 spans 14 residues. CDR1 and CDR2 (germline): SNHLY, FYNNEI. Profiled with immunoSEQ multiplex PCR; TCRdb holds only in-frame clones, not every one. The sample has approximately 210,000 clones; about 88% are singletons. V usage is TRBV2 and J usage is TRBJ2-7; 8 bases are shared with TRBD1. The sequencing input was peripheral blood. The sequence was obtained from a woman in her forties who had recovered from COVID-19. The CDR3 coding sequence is TGTGCCAGCACGGCGCGGACAGGGTCGGACGAGCAGTACTTC. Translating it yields CASTARTGSDEQYF.